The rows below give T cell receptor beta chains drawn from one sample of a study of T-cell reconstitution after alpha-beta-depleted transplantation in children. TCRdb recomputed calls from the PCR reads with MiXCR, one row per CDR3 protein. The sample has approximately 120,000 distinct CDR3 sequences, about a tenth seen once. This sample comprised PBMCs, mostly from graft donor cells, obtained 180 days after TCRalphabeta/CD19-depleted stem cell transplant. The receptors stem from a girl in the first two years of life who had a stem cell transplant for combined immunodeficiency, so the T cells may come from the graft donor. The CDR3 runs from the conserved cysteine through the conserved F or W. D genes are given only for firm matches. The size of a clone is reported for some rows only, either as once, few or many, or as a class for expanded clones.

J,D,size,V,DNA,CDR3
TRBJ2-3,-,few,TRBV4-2,TGTGCCAGCAGCTTCGCGGGGACCACAGATACGCAGTATTTT,CASSFAGTTDTQYF
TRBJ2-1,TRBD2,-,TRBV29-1,TGCAGCGTTTCTTGGCGGGAGGGTAATGAGCAGTTCTTC,CSVSWREGNEQFF
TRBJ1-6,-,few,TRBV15,TGTGCCACCAGCCCCCGGGGCAGTTCACCCCTCCACTTT,CATSPRGSSPLHF
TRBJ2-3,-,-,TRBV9,TGTGCCAGCAGCGGGACACCCCACGGTGCAGATACGCAGTATTTT,CASSGTPHGADTQYF
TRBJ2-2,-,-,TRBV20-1,TGCAGTGCTAGAGATCTCCCCGGGGACGGGGAGCTGTTTTTT,CSARDLPGDGELFF
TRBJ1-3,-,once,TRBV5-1,TGCGCCAGCAGCTTGGACGGGACGGCCTCTGGAAACACCATATATTTT,CASSLDGTASGNTIYF
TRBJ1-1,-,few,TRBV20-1,TGCAGTGTCCGAGAGGCGACTGAAGCTTTCTTT,CSVREATEAFF
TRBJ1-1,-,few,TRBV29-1,TGCAGCGTCGCCCCCGGCGGGGTGGACACTGAAGCTTTCTTT,CSVAPGGVDTEAFF
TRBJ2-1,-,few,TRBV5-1,TGCGCCAGCTACGGTGGGAGCTCCTACAATGAGCAGTTCTTC,CASYGGSSYNEQFF
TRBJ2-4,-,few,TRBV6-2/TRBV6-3,TGTGCCAGCAGTCAGCTCGAAAATTCCAGCGTTCGGGCCCTAGCCAAAAACATTCAGTACTTC,CASSQLENSSVRALAKNIQYF
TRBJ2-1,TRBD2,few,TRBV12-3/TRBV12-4,TGTGCCAGCAGCATGAGGACTAGCGGGAGCGGTGAGCAGTTCTTC,CASSMRTSGSGEQFF
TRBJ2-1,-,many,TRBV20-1,TGCAGTGCTACACACCTCCGTCTTCGGGGCTCCTACAATGAGCAGTTCTTC,CSATHLRLRGSYNEQFF
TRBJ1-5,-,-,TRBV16,TGTGCCAGCAGCCAATATCAGGGGTATAGCAATCAGCCCCAGCATTTT,CASSQYQGYSNQPQHF
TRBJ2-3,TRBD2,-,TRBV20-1,TGCAGTGCTAGAGTCCCGGGACTAGCGGGAGGGCCCGAAGATACGCAGTATTTT,CSARVPGLAGGPEDTQYF
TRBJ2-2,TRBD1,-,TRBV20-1,TGCAGTGCTAGTGGGGACAGGGACACCGGGGAGCTGTTTTTT,CSASGDRDTGELFF
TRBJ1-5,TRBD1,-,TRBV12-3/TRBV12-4,TGTGCCAGCAGACCCGACAGGGAAGGGCCATATAGCAATCAGCCCCAGCATTTT,CASRPDREGPYSNQPQHF
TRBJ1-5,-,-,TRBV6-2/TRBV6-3,TGTGCCAGCAGCCTACTTGACGGGGGATTTCAGCCCCAGCATTTT,CASSLLDGGFQPQHF
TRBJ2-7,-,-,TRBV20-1,TGCAGTGCTAGAGCTCAAGAGCGGTACGAGCAGTACTTC,CSARAQERYEQYF
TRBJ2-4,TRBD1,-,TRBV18,TGTGCCAGCTCATCGGGACAGGGATACCTAGCCAAAAACATTCAGTACTTC,CASSSGQGYLAKNIQYF
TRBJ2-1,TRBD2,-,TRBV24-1,TGTGCCACCAGTGACACCACTAGCGCACCCTACAATGAGCAGTTCTTC,CATSDTTSAPYNEQFF
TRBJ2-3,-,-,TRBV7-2,TGTGCCAGCGGTAGGGGACCCACAGATACGCAGTATTTT,CASGRGPTDTQYF
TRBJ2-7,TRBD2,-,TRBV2,TGTGCCAGCACCGAGGAGGGACTAGAGGGGGGGGAGCAGTACTTC,CASTEEGLEGGEQYF
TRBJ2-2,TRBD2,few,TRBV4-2,TGTGCCAGCAGCCAAGATTCCGTACGGGAGGCTCAGATAACCGGGGAGCTGTTTTTT,CASSQDSVREAQITGELFF
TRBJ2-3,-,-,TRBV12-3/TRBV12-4,TGTGCCAGCAGCCAAGACAGGTCCTACACAGATACGCAGTATTTT,CASSQDRSYTDTQYF
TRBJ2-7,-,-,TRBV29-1,TGCAGCGTTGCCGGCAGGGCATCCTACGAGCAGTACTTC,CSVAGRASYEQYF
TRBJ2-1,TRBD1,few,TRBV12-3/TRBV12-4,TGTGCCAGCAGTTTAAGATGGGGGACAGGGCAGTTCTTC,CASSLRWGTGQFF
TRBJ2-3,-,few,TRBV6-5,TGTGCCAGCAGTTCCGGGGCAACAGATACGCAGTATTTT,CASSSGATDTQYF
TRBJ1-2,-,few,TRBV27,TGTGCCAGCAGTTTATCGCGGAACAATCATGGCTACACCTTC,CASSLSRNNHGYTF
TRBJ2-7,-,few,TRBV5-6,TGTGCCAGCAGCTTGGGACTCAGGGGCTACGAGCAGTACTTC,CASSLGLRGYEQYF
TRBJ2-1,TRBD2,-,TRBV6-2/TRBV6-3,TGTGCCAGCAGATATATAGTCCGGGGACTAGCTCGGGGGGACCAATACAATGAGCAGTTCTTC,CASRYIVRGLARGDQYNEQFF
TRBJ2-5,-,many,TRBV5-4,TGTGCCAGCAGCTTGGTAGGAGAGGGGGAGACCCAGTACTTC,CASSLVGEGETQYF
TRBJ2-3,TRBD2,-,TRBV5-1,TGCGCCAGCAGGCGGGGGGGCCGCACAGATACGCAGTATTTT,CASRRGGRTDTQYF
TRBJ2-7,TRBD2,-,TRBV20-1,TGCAGTGCTAGTAGGCCTAGCGGGGGGCCCTACGGCGAGCAGTACTTC,CSASRPSGGPYGEQYF
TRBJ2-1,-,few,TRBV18,TGTGCCAGCTCACCGGGGGAGTACAATGAGCAGTTCTTC,CASSPGEYNEQFF
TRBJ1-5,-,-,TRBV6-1,TGTGCCAGCAGTGAAGTGACGGAAAGGCAGCCCCAGCATTTT,CASSEVTERQPQHF
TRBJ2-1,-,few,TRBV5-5,TGTGCCAGCAGCTTTCCAGACAACAATGAGCAGTTCTTC,CASSFPDNNEQFF
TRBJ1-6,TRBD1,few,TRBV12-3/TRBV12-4,TGTGCCAGCAGTCCCGACAGGGTCAGGGGTTCACCCCTCCACTTT,CASSPDRVRGSPLHF
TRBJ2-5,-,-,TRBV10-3,TGTGCCATCAGTGATTGGGGCCCAGAGACCCAGTACTTC,CAISDWGPETQYF
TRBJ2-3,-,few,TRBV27,TGTGCCAGCAGTTTTAGCGGACCCCCCCCAGATACGCAGTATTTT,CASSFSGPPPDTQYF
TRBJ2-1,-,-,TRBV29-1,TGCAGCGTTGGGGGCGGGGGCCCCAATGAGCAGTTCTTC,CSVGGGGPNEQFF
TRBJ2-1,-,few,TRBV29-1,TGCAGCGTTGAAAAGAGCGGGTGGTCCTACAATGAGCAGTTCTTC,CSVEKSGWSYNEQFF
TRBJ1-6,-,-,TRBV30,TGTGCCTGGAGGCTGGTAGACAATTCACCCCTCCACTTT,CAWRLVDNSPLHF
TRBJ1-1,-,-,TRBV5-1,TGCGCCAGCAGCTTAGGGGGGGCCTCTGAAGCTTTCTTT,CASSLGGASEAFF
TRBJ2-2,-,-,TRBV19,TGTGCCAGTAGTGCCTCTCCTAACACCGGGGAGCTGTTTTTT,CASSASPNTGELFF